These 20 T cell receptor beta chains share one sample of origin, sequenced in a study of T cells after yellow fever vaccination. Each CDR3 protein gets one entry after TCRdb re-called the 5' RACE reads with MiXCR. The sample consists of 120,000 or so distinct CDR3 sequences, under 9% of them appearing once. Here the sequenced sample was CD8+ T cells sorted from PBMCs, taken on the day of the yellow fever booster vaccination. All receptors derive from a man between 18 and 35 years old who received the YFV17D yellow fever vaccine.

CDR3 residues: CSARGPSSYEQYF. The CDR3 region has the DNA TGCAGTGCTAGAGGTCCTAGCTCCTACGAGCAGTACTTC. The V call is TRBV20-1, the J call TRBJ2-7; D not resolved. This CDR3 is built from 13 residues. V was shortened by 1 base and J by 0 bases, with 7 bases between the two germline ends. Germline assignment: CDR1 DFQATT and CDR2 SNEGSKA (reference sequence).

This clonotype has only a few counts. J is TRBJ2-5 and V is TRBV6-6; D tentatively fits TRBD1 or TRBD2 (5 bases each). The CDR3 is 16 residues long. Deletions cut 2 bases from V and 0 bases from J, with 13 bases between. Looked up from germline, CDR1 is MNHNY and CDR2 is SVGAGI (reference sequence). CDR3 sequence: CASSYRDPSYQETQYF. CDR3 in DNA: TGTGCCAGCAGTTACCGGGACCCCTCGTACCAAGAGACCCAGTACTTC.

The chain recombines TRBV12-3 or TRBV12-4 with TRBJ2-2; 14 bases agree with TRBD2. The CDR3 covers 18 residues. J lost 5 bases, V lost 4 bases, and 9 bases had no gene match. As DNA, the CDR3 is TGTGCCAGCAGTTCAACGACTAGCGGGGGGGTAAAGACCGGGGAGCTGTTTTTT. It is translated as CASSSTTSGGVKTGELFF.

This chain links TRBV7-3 with TRBJ2-1, with 10 bases fitting TRBD2. Germline CDR1 is SGHTA and CDR2 is FQGTGA. This CDR3 spans 15 amino acids. With V trimmed by 6 bases and J by 8 bases, 10 bases remained unmatched. CDR3 DNA: TGTGCCAGCAGTTTTAGCGGGGGGCCGGGGTATGAGCAGTTCTTC. Amino acid sequence: CASSFSGGPGYEQFF.

This clonotype was counted a few times. The gene calls are TRBV4-3 and TRBJ2-1; the match to TRBD2 covers 8 bases. Germline values: CDR1 LGHNA, CDR2 YSLEER. The CDR3 is 17 residues long. Losses at the gene ends were 4 bases for V and 4 bases for J; bases not matched to a gene: 12. The CDR3 protein is CASSPPLGLAGYNEQFF. The DNA for the CDR3 is TGCGCCAGCAGCCCACCTTTGGGGCTAGCGGGTTACAATGAGCAGTTCTTC.

This clonotype was found a few times. The chain is built from TRBV29-1 and TRBJ1-2, with 8 bases identical to TRBD1. V was clipped by 6 bases and J by 1 base; unmatched bases: 10. The CDR3 is made up of 15 amino acids. The germline gives CDR1 SQVTM, CDR2 ANQGSEA. The CDR3 coding sequence is TGCAGCGTGGAGGGACAGGATGGAGTTAACTATGGCTACACCTTC. This translates into CSVEGQDGVNYGYTF. The full variable domain, completed using reference TRBV29-1 and TRBJ1-2, is SAVISQKPSRDICQRGTSLTIQCQVDSQVTMMFWYRQQPGQSLTLIATANQGSEATYESGFVIDKFPISRPNLTFSTLTVSNMSPEDSSIYLCSVEGQDGVNYGYTFGSGTRLTVV.

V usage is TRBV6-2 or TRBV6-3 and J usage is TRBJ2-1; D is unresolved. Per germline, CDR1 MNHEY and CDR2 SVGEGT. V was clipped by 5 bases and J by 5 bases, with 19 bases between them. The CDR3 has 16 amino acids. The CDR3 protein is CASSHPEIPPHNEQFF. CDR3 sequence (DNA): TGTGCCAGCAGTCACCCTGAAATACCACCCCACAATGAGCAGTTCTTC.

This clonotype was seen a handful of times. V gene TRBV12-3 or TRBV12-4 combines with J gene TRBJ1-3; D might be TRBD1 (6 bases). Trimming shortened V by 10 bases and J by 3 bases, and 7 bases separated the two germline ends. The CDR3 consists of 11 residues. The CDR3 DNA follows: TGTGCCACAGGGGATGGAAACACCATATATTTT. Translating it yields CATGDGNTIYF.

The rearrangement joins TRBV5-6 to TRBJ2-5, with 9 bases aligning to TRBD1. J was trimmed by 5 bases and V by 4 bases; bases with no gene match: 9. CDR1 SGHDT and CDR2 YYEEEE come from the germline V gene. There are 15 residues in the CDR3. The DNA for the CDR3 is TGTGCCAGCAGCGGGGACAGGGCCACGATCGAGACCCAGTACTTC. Amino acid sequence: CASSGDRATIETQYF.

The CDR3 DNA sequence: TGCGCCAGCAGACCAACAGGGGTTGGGGAGCTGTTTTTT. It is translated as CASRPTGVGELFF. The chain is built from TRBV4-1 and TRBJ2-2; 7 nucleotides line up with TRBD1. The CDR3 covers 13 residues. V was pared by 6 bases and J by 8 bases, with 6 bases of the junction left unmatched. CDR1 MGHRA and CDR2 YSYEKL come from the germline V gene.

J is TRBJ2-2 and V is TRBV5-1; a weak D match, TRBD2 (6 bases). CDR1 and CDR2 from the germline V gene are SGHRS and YFSETQ. CDR3 size: 16 residues. Trimming cost V 4 bases and J 1 base, with 14 bases left between them. CDR3 nucleotides: TGCGCCAGCAGCCCTTTATGGGGGGAGAACACCGGGGAGCTGTTTTTT. It specifies CASSPLWGENTGELFF.

There are many counts of this clonotype. The gene calls are TRBV4-3 and TRBJ2-3; possibly TRBD2 for D (6 bases). CDR3 length: 17 amino acids. Germline-derived CDR1 and CDR2 are LGHNA and YSLEER. The germline V and J ends were trimmed by 3 bases and 0 bases, with 16 bases remaining between them. Written as DNA, the CDR3 is TGCGCCAGCAGCCATACCCCGGGACTCTCTAGCACAGATACGCAGTATTTT. Amino acids: CASSHTPGLSSTDTQYF.

In this sample, this clonotype turned up a few times. The chain recombines TRBV23-1 with TRBJ2-3, with D perhaps matching TRBD1 (5 bases). TRBV23-1 is an ORF for which the function is uncertain. This CDR3 spans 14 amino acids. Trimming removed 5 bases from V and 4 bases from J, with 13 bases in between. The CDR3 DNA reads as TGCGCCAGCAGTAGTCAGGGTAGGCCAGATACGCAGTATTTT. Translating it yields CASSSQGRPDTQYF.

This chain links TRBV7-6 with TRBJ2-3; 7 nucleotides line up with TRBD2. Germline V gene sequence: CDR1 SGHVS, CDR2 FNYEAQ. The CDR3 covers 15 residues. V was clipped by 1 base and J by 4 bases; unmatched bases: 5. The CDR3 reads CASSLGSGGSDTQYF. The CDR3 nucleotides read TGTGCCAGCAGCTTAGGGTCGGGGGGTTCAGATACGCAGTATTTT.

This clonotype was counted at least ten times. The chain combines TRBV20-1 with TRBJ2-1, with TRBD2 matching over 15 bases. Germline CDR1 is DFQATT and CDR2 is SNEGSKA (reference sequence). The ends lost 5 bases at V and 9 bases at J; junction bases unmatched: 5. The CDR3 loop spans 14 amino acids. This CDR3 is CSAGLAGGPSEQFF. As DNA, the CDR3 is TGCAGTGCTGGACTAGCGGGGGGGCCTAGTGAGCAGTTCTTC.

The V and J genes are TRBV5-5 and TRBJ2-2, with TRBD1 matching over 7 bases. The germline V gene has CDR1 SGHKS and CDR2 YYEKEE (reference sequence). The ends lost 3 bases at V and 2 bases at J; junction bases unmatched: 7. The CDR3 is 16 amino acids. The CDR3 sequence: CASSSIGTENTGELFF. For the CDR3, the DNA is TGTGCCAGCAGCTCCATAGGGACAGAAAACACCGGGGAGCTGTTTTTT. The complete variable domain, with remaining parts taken from reference TRBV5-5 and TRBJ2-2, reads DAGVTQSPTHLIKTRGQQVTLRCSPISGHKSVSWYQQVLGQGPQFIFQYYEKEERGRGNFPDRFSARQFPNYSSELNVNALLLGDSALYLCASSSIGTENTGELFFGEGSRLTVL.

This clonotype was observed a few times. The chain employs TRBV6-6 and TRBJ2-1; D might be TRBD1 (6 bases). Germline CDR1 MNHNY, CDR2 SVGAGI (reference sequence). Deletions cut 5 bases from V and 2 bases from J, with 10 bases between. The CDR3 contains 14 residues. This CDR3 reads CASSRTATYNEQFF. The DNA for the CDR3 is TGTGCCAGCAGTCGGACAGCTACCTACAATGAGCAGTTCTTC.

In its sample, this clonotype was seen a few times. This chain connects TRBV6-5 to TRBJ2-3; D tentatively reads TRBD1 or TRBD2 (5 bases each). Germline V gene sequence: CDR1 MNHEY, CDR2 SVGAGI. V was shortened by 6 bases and J by 0 bases, with 13 bases between the two germline ends. This CDR3 is 15 amino acids long. CDR3 residues: CASSRSWGSTDTQYF. The CDR3 bases are TGTGCCAGCAGCCGCTCTTGGGGGAGCACAGATACGCAGTATTTT.

The chain couples TRBV11-2 to TRBJ2-1, with D perhaps matching TRBD2 (5 bases). Germline assignment: CDR1 SGHAT and CDR2 FQNNGV. Trimming cost V 1 base and J 8 bases, with 15 bases left between them. The CDR3 extends over 15 amino acids. The CDR3 here is CASSLVIGGFDEQFF. The CDR3 region has the DNA TGTGCCAGCAGCTTAGTTATCGGAGGTTTCGATGAGCAGTTCTTC.

This clonotype has only a few counts. This chain connects TRBV28 to TRBJ2-3, with a tentative D call TRBD2 (6 bases). Germline CDR1 is MDHEN and CDR2 is SYDVKM. The CDR3 is made up of 15 amino acids. The V gene lost 2 bases and the J gene lost 2 bases, with 11 bases spanning the gap. DNA for the CDR3: TGTGCCAGCAGTTTAGGGGGGATCAACACAGATACGCAGTATTTT. It specifies CASSLGGINTDTQYF. Using reference TRBV28 and TRBJ2-3 for the parts outside the CDR3, the full variable domain is DVKVTQSSRYLVKRTGEKVFLECVQDMDHENMFWYRQDPGLGLRLIYFSYDVKMKEKGDIPEGYSVSREKKERFSLILESASTNQTSMYLCASSLGGINTDTQYFGPGTRLTVL.